Listed below are T cell receptor beta chains from one sample, sequenced in a study of blood T cell repertoires in COVID-19. Assay: immunoSEQ multiplex PCR; the TCRdb copy retains only in-frame clones and omits some. The table shows some 70,000 clones, with around 88% occurring only once. The sequencing input was peripheral blood. These TCRs come from a man aged 40-49 years with COVID-19, enrolled during active disease. Both conserved end residues are part of each CDR3. A D gene is named only where the DNA matches it firmly. Expanded clones are given a class, and other clones once, few, many or no size at all.

CDR3 DNA: TGTGCCAGCTCACGGGGGGCGAACACCGGGGAGCTGTTTTTT; CDR3 protein: CASSRGANTGELFF; V gene: TRBV18; D gene: .; clone size: .; J gene: TRBJ2-2
CDR3 DNA: TGTGCCAGCAGTCAGGGGAGGGTTCAGCCCCAGCATTTT; CDR3 protein: CASSQGRVQPQHF; V gene: TRBV12-3/TRBV12-4; D gene: .; clone size: .; J gene: TRBJ1-5
CDR3 DNA: TGCGCCAGCAGTGACCCAGGAAGGACCGGGGAGCTGTTTTTT; CDR3 protein: CASSDPGRTGELFF; V gene: TRBV10-1; D gene: .; clone size: .; J gene: TRBJ2-2
CDR3 DNA: TGTGCCAGCAGCCAGAGGGCCCATAATGAAAAACTGTTTTTT; CDR3 protein: CASSQRAHNEKLFF; V gene: TRBV7-2; D gene: .; clone size: .; J gene: TRBJ1-4
CDR3 DNA: TGTGCCAGCAGTCAACTAGCGGGGGGTCTGAACACCGGGGAGCTGTTTTTT; CDR3 protein: CASSQLAGGLNTGELFF; V gene: TRBV6-6; D gene: TRBD2; clone size: .; J gene: TRBJ2-2
CDR3 DNA: TGTGCCAGCAGCCGACAGCGGGAAGGCTACACCTTC; CDR3 protein: CASSRQREGYTF; V gene: TRBV7-9; D gene: .; clone size: many; J gene: TRBJ1-2
CDR3 DNA: TGTGCCAGCAGCTCTATGGGGACAGGGGGGAGAGCTTTCTTT; CDR3 protein: CASSSMGTGGRAFF; V gene: TRBV11-3; D gene: TRBD1; clone size: .; J gene: TRBJ1-1
CDR3 DNA: TGTGCCAGCAGCCTAGGGGCGGGGACTAGCGGGAATGAGCAGTTCTTC; CDR3 protein: CASSLGAGTSGNEQFF; V gene: TRBV7-6; D gene: TRBD2; clone size: .; J gene: TRBJ2-1
CDR3 DNA: TGCAGCGTTGAGGGGACAGGGGTGGAGGAGACCCAGTACTTC; CDR3 protein: CSVEGTGVEETQYF; V gene: TRBV29-1; D gene: TRBD1; clone size: .; J gene: TRBJ2-5
CDR3 DNA: TGTGCCAGCAATCAGGGTTGGGACGAGCAGTACTTC; CDR3 protein: CASNQGWDEQYF; V gene: TRBV6-5; D gene: .; clone size: once; J gene: TRBJ2-7
CDR3 DNA: TGTGCCAGCAGCGACGACAGATTTTATCAGCCCCAGCATTTT; CDR3 protein: CASSDDRFYQPQHF; V gene: TRBV7-9; D gene: .; clone size: .; J gene: TRBJ1-5
CDR3 DNA: TGTGCCAGCAGCCCGGTCACCCACTCCTACGAGCAGTACTTC; CDR3 protein: CASSPVTHSYEQYF; V gene: TRBV7-8; D gene: .; clone size: .; J gene: TRBJ2-7
CDR3 DNA: TGTGCCAGCAGGGGGACTAGCGGGGGCACAGATACGCAGTATTTT; CDR3 protein: CASRGTSGGTDTQYF; V gene: TRBV28; D gene: TRBD2; clone size: .; J gene: TRBJ2-3
CDR3 DNA: TGCGCCAGCAGCCAAGATCAGGGGACAGGGGTGAAGAATGAGCAGTTCTTC; CDR3 protein: CASSQDQGTGVKNEQFF; V gene: TRBV4-1; D gene: TRBD1; clone size: .; J gene: TRBJ2-1
CDR3 DNA: TGTGCCAGCAGTAAGCCGGGACACTGGGCTTTCTTT; CDR3 protein: CASSKPGHWAFF; V gene: TRBV12-3/TRBV12-4; D gene: .; clone size: .; J gene: TRBJ1-1
CDR3 DNA: TGCGCCAGCAGCGGTGGGGCAGGGCGGAACACTGAAGCTTTCTTT; CDR3 protein: CASSGGAGRNTEAFF; V gene: TRBV5-1; D gene: .; clone size: .; J gene: TRBJ1-1
CDR3 DNA: TGTGCCAGCAGCGTCACCTCAGCGTCAACCGGGAACTATGGCTACACCTTC; CDR3 protein: CASSVTSASTGNYGYTF; V gene: TRBV9; D gene: .; clone size: .; J gene: TRBJ1-2
CDR3 DNA: TGTGCCAGCACGATTGTCTCTAGGGGCGGCTACACCTTC; CDR3 protein: CASTIVSRGGYTF; V gene: TRBV28; D gene: .; clone size: once; J gene: TRBJ1-2
CDR3 DNA: TGTGCCAGCAGCTTTGATTCGGGATACGAGACCCAGTACTTC; CDR3 protein: CASSFDSGYETQYF; V gene: TRBV7-9; D gene: .; clone size: .; J gene: TRBJ2-5
CDR3 DNA: TGCAGCGGGGGACTCGGGATCCAATCTGTCAATGAGCAGTTCTTC; CDR3 protein: CSGGLGIQSVNEQFF; V gene: TRBV29-1; D gene: .; clone size: .; J gene: TRBJ2-1
CDR3 DNA: TGTGCCAGCAGCGGGCTGGGGACAGGAAACACTGAAGCTTTCTTT; CDR3 protein: CASSGLGTGNTEAFF; V gene: TRBV9; D gene: TRBD1; clone size: .; J gene: TRBJ1-1
CDR3 DNA: TGTGCCTGGAGTAAAGGGACTAGCGGGGCCTCGGGAGATACGCAGTATTTT; CDR3 protein: CAWSKGTSGASGDTQYF; V gene: TRBV30; D gene: TRBD2; clone size: .; J gene: TRBJ2-3
CDR3 DNA: TGTGCCAGCAGTTCGGAGGGAGGAACGGGTGGCTACACCTTC; CDR3 protein: CASSSEGGTGGYTF; V gene: TRBV28; D gene: .; clone size: .; J gene: TRBJ1-2
CDR3 DNA: TGTGCCAGCTCACCGCTCCGGGACACTGAAGCTTTCTTT; CDR3 protein: CASSPLRDTEAFF; V gene: TRBV18; D gene: .; clone size: .; J gene: TRBJ1-1
CDR3 DNA: TGTGCCAGCAGCTTAAGCGTCGGGCAGGGGCAAGAGACCCAGTACTTC; CDR3 protein: CASSLSVGQGQETQYF; V gene: TRBV11-2; D gene: .; clone size: .; J gene: TRBJ2-5
CDR3 DNA: TGCGCCAGCAGCCCGGGCACACAGGGGTGGGAGCCCCAGCATTTT; CDR3 protein: CASSPGTQGWEPQHF; V gene: TRBV5-1; D gene: TRBD1; clone size: .; J gene: TRBJ1-5
CDR3 DNA: TGTGCCAGCAGTTACAGCCGGGACATCTACGAGCAGTACTTC; CDR3 protein: CASSYSRDIYEQYF; V gene: TRBV6-6; D gene: .; clone size: .; J gene: TRBJ2-7
CDR3 DNA: TGTGCCAGCAGCTTAGATCTGACGATACGGGGGGGCCGGTCCTACAATGAGCAGTTCTTC; CDR3 protein: CASSLDLTIRGGRSYNEQFF; V gene: TRBV11-2; D gene: TRBD2; clone size: .; J gene: TRBJ2-1
CDR3 DNA: TGCGCCAGCAGTGACCCTGACAGGCGAGGCGGAGATACGCAGTATTTT; CDR3 protein: CASSDPDRRGGDTQYF; V gene: TRBV10-1; D gene: .; clone size: .; J gene: TRBJ2-3
CDR3 DNA: TGTGCCAGCAGTATCACACAGGGGGGGGACAATGAGCAGTTCTTC; CDR3 protein: CASSITQGGDNEQFF; V gene: TRBV27; D gene: .; clone size: .; J gene: TRBJ2-1
CDR3 DNA: TGTGCCAGCAGTTACACAGTAGGCTATGGCTACACCTTC; CDR3 protein: CASSYTVGYGYTF; V gene: TRBV27; D gene: .; clone size: few; J gene: TRBJ1-2
CDR3 DNA: TGTGCCAGCAACCGGGGGGCCCAAGGCAATGAGCAGTTCTTC; CDR3 protein: CASNRGAQGNEQFF; V gene: TRBV4-2; D gene: .; clone size: .; J gene: TRBJ2-1
CDR3 DNA: TGTGCCAGCAGCAGTGGGACAGCTTATGGCTACACCTTC; CDR3 protein: CASSSGTAYGYTF; V gene: TRBV5-5; D gene: TRBD1; clone size: .; J gene: TRBJ1-2
CDR3 DNA: TGTGCCAGCAGCGTAGACGAGGGAAGCTATGGCTACACCTTC; CDR3 protein: CASSVDEGSYGYTF; V gene: TRBV9; D gene: .; clone size: few; J gene: TRBJ1-2
CDR3 DNA: TGTGCCAGCAGCTTAAATGGCGACAGGGGCCACGAGCAGTACTTC; CDR3 protein: CASSLNGDRGHEQYF; V gene: TRBV5-4; D gene: TRBD1; clone size: few; J gene: TRBJ2-7
CDR3 DNA: TGTGCCAGCAGGGGGCCCGGAAACACCATATATTTT; CDR3 protein: CASRGPGNTIYF; V gene: TRBV3-1/TRBV3-2; D gene: .; clone size: once; J gene: TRBJ1-3
CDR3 DNA: TGTGCCTGGAGTCATGGGCAGGGGGGTGAAAAACTGTTTTTT; CDR3 protein: CAWSHGQGGEKLFF; V gene: TRBV30; D gene: TRBD1; clone size: .; J gene: TRBJ1-4
CDR3 DNA: TGTGCCTGGAGTGTCGGGGGGGAACACGAGCAGTACTTC; CDR3 protein: CAWSVGGEHEQYF; V gene: TRBV30; D gene: TRBD2; clone size: .; J gene: TRBJ2-7
CDR3 DNA: TGTGCCAGCAGCTTGGAAGTGTTGGGACAGGGGGACTACGAGCAGTACTTC; CDR3 protein: CASSLEVLGQGDYEQYF; V gene: TRBV5-6; D gene: TRBD1; clone size: .; J gene: TRBJ2-7
CDR3 DNA: TGTGCCAGTGCGACAGGGACACGCTATGGCTACACCTTC; CDR3 protein: CASATGTRYGYTF; V gene: TRBV19; D gene: TRBD1; clone size: .; J gene: TRBJ1-2
CDR3 DNA: TGTGCCAGCAACCTACAGGGTACTAGCATTCAGTACTTC; CDR3 protein: CASNLQGTSIQYF; V gene: TRBV6-5; D gene: .; clone size: .; J gene: TRBJ2-4
CDR3 DNA: TGTGCCAGCAGTGAGAGACAGGGGGGAAACACCATATATTTT; CDR3 protein: CASSERQGGNTIYF; V gene: TRBV6-1; D gene: TRBD1; clone size: .; J gene: TRBJ1-3
CDR3 DNA: TGTGCCAGCAGGGGGGCAGTCTACCAAGAGACCCAGTACTTC; CDR3 protein: CASRGAVYQETQYF; V gene: TRBV2; D gene: .; clone size: .; J gene: TRBJ2-5
CDR3 DNA: TGTGCCAGCAGCCATTCTAGCGGGGCCGGCTCAGATACGCAGTATTTT; CDR3 protein: CASSHSSGAGSDTQYF; V gene: TRBV3-1/TRBV3-2; D gene: TRBD2; clone size: .; J gene: TRBJ2-3
CDR3 DNA: TGTGCCTGGAGTTCAGAGTATCAGGTTTACGAGCAGTACTTC; CDR3 protein: CAWSSEYQVYEQYF; V gene: TRBV30; D gene: .; clone size: few; J gene: TRBJ2-7
CDR3 DNA: TGTGCCAGCAGTGAAGCCCCAGCGGGGGGGTACGAGCAGTACTTC; CDR3 protein: CASSEAPAGGYEQYF; V gene: TRBV2; D gene: TRBD2; clone size: .; J gene: TRBJ2-7
CDR3 DNA: TGTGCCAGCAGTGACTCGATTAGCAGCCATGGCTACACCTTC; CDR3 protein: CASSDSISSHGYTF; V gene: TRBV6-4; D gene: .; clone size: few; J gene: TRBJ1-2
CDR3 DNA: TGTGCCACCAGCAGGGCCACAGGGGGTACCCAAGAGACCCAGTACTTC; CDR3 protein: CATSRATGGTQETQYF; V gene: TRBV15; D gene: TRBD1; clone size: .; J gene: TRBJ2-5
CDR3 DNA: TGTGCCAGCCGTGGGTGGGGGACAACAGACAATCAGCCCCAGCATTTT; CDR3 protein: CASRGWGTTDNQPQHF; V gene: TRBV28; D gene: .; clone size: .; J gene: TRBJ1-5
CDR3 DNA: TGTGCCATCAGTGTGGGGCAGGGGCCGGGTCGGGGCACTGAAGCTTTCTTT; CDR3 protein: CAISVGQGPGRGTEAFF; V gene: TRBV10-3; D gene: .; clone size: .; J gene: TRBJ1-1